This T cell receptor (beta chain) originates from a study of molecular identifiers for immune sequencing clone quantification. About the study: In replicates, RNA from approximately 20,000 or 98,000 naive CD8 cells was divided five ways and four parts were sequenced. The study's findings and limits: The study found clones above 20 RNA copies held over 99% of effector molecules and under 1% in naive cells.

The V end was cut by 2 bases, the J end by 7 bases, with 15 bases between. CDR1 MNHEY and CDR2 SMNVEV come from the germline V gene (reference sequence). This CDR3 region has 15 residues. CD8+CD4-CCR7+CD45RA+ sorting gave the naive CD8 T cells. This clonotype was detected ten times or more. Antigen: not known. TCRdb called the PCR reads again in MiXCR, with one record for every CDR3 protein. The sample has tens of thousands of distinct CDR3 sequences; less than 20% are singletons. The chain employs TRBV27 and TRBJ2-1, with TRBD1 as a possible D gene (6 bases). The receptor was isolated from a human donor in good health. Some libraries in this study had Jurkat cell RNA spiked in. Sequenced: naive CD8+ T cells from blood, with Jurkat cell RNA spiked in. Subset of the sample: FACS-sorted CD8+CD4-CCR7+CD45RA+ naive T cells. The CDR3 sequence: CASSLAGVAINEQFF. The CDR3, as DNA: TGTGCCAGCAGTTTAGCAGGGGTGGCGATAAATGAGCAGTTCTTC.